This TCR beta chain was captured in a study of blood T cell repertoires in COVID-19 (dated by TCRdb to the early 2020s). Background for the entire study: Samples covering the acute and convalescent phases of COVID-19 were provided by collaborators in the United States, Italy and Spain. The prospective study material was composed of cDNA or gDNA derived from T cells, B-cell-depleted T cells, or PBMCs. Deeply sampled blood TCRbeta repertoires from subjects exposed to, actively infected with, or recovered from COVID-19 were included in the dataset. The repertoires were released in a freely available public database intended as a resource for research on the immune response to SARS-CoV-2. Samples came from the ongoing ImmuneRACE study (first 160 participants) plus 1,254 subjects from 6 global collaborators. A de-identified subject ID, COVID-19 status, age in years and sex were almost always included in the sample metadata. Where available, HLA class I and class II types were taken from metadata supplied by the sample provider and were not determined by assay-based typing. General study outcomes and caveats: How much clinical and demographic metadata was included differed by source and by participant, and the metadata was provided uncurated.

The CDR3 spans 18 residues, from the cysteine through the phenylalanine. The only DNA kept is the CDR3, 54 bases in frame from the first base. The CDR1 and CDR2 encoded by the germline V gene are SGDLS and YYNGEE. Trimmed from V: 4 bases; trimmed from J: 2 bases; junction bases lacking a gene match: 12. On this clone itself: Which antigen it targets is not known. Per-nucleotide qualities are absent, and no much larger clonotype sits a single base away.

The immunoSEQ Assay, a bias-controlled multiplex PCR, was used to amplify TCRbeta CDR3 regions from genomic DNA. In the source study's methods: The number of nucleated cells in each sample was estimated by amplification of reference gene primers within the assay. To quantify the absolute abundance of each unique TCRbeta CDR3 rearrangement, sequence reads were collapsed and filtered. For each sample, productive Simpson clonality was calculated as the square root of Simpson's diversity index over productive rearrangements. Sourced from immuneACCESS, this table was stored by TCRdb with only in-frame sequences that have V and J called. A share of the clones is absent; for the studies checked, an unresolved V gene accounts for under half, and the remainder has no known explanation. The V and J calls and clone size come from that table; D and trimming were worked out from the DNA. In this sample the table shows about 200,000 clones, 75% to 90% of which occur a single time. 9.5% to 12% of the sample goes to the ten largest clones.

Each collaborating institution followed its own protocols to collect whole blood in K2EDTA tubes. Collaborator samples were shipped for TCRbeta analysis as frozen whole blood, isolated PBMCs, or DNA extracted from either sample type. Sequenced sample: peripheral blood. The chain was built from TRBV9 and TRBJ2-1, with 10 central nucleotides matching TRBD2. This receptor was taken from a human donor with active or convalescent COVID-19. The donor label of this sample is uncertain. The CDR3 sequence is CASSQGPEAGGPYNEQFF. At the DNA level, the sequence is TGTGCCAGCAGCCAAGGGCCGGAAGCGGGAGGGCCCTACAATGAGCAGTTCTTC. With the portions outside the CDR3 filled from the reference TRBV9 and TRBJ2-1 genes, the complete variable region becomes DSGVTQTPKHLITATGQRVTLRCSPRSGDLSVYWYQQSLDQGLQFLIQYYNGEERAKGNILERFSAQQFPDLHSELNLSSLELGDSALYFCASSQGPEAGGPYNEQFFGPGTRLTVL.